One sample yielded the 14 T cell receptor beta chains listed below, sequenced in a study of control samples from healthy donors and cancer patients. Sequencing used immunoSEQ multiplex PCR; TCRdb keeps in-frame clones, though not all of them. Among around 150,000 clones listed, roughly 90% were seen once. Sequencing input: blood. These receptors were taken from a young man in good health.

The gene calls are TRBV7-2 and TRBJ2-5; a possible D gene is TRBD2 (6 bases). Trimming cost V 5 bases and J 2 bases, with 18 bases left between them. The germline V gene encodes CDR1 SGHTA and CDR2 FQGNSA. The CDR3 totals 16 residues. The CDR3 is CASSPLGGKWQETQYF. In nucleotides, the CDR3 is TGTGCCAGCAGCCCCCTTGGCGGGAAGTGGCAAGAGACCCAGTACTTC.

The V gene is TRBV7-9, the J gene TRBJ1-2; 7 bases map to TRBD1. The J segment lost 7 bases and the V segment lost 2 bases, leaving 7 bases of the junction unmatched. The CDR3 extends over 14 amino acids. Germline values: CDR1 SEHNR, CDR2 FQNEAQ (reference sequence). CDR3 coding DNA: TGTGCCAGCAGCTTAAGAGGGGGCGACGGTGGCTACACCTTC. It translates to CASSLRGGDGGYTF. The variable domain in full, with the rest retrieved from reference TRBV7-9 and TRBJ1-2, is DTGVSQNPRHKITKRGQNVTFRCDPISEHNRLYWYRQTLGQGPEFLTYFQNEAQLEKSRLLSDRFSAERPKGSFSTLEIQRTEQGDSAMYLCASSLRGGDGGYTFGSGTRLTVV.

This CDR3 is CASSREANEKLFF. CDR3 coding DNA: TGTGCCAGCTCCCGGGAAGCTAATGAAAAACTGTTTTTT. This chain joins TRBV5-6 and TRBJ1-4; D unresolved. The V gene lost 7 bases and the J gene lost 3 bases, with 10 bases spanning the gap. Germline V gene sequence: CDR1 SGHDT, CDR2 YYEEEE. This CDR3 has 13 residues.

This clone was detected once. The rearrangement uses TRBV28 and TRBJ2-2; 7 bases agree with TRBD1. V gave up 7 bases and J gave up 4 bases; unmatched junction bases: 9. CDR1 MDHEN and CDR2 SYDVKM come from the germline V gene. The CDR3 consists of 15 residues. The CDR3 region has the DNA TGTGCCAGCATTACGGGACAGTTCTTCACCGGGGAGCTGTTTTTT. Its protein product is CASITGQFFTGELFF.

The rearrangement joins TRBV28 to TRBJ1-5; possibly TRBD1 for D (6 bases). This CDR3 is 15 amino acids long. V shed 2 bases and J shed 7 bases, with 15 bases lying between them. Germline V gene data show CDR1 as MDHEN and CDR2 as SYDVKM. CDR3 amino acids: CASSLRGGSRQPQHF. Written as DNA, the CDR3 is TGTGCCAGCAGTTTAAGGGGGGGAAGTCGGCAGCCCCAGCATTTT.

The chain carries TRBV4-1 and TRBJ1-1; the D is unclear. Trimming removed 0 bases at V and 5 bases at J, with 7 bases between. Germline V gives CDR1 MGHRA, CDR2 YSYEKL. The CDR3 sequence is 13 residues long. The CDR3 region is CASSQEWRTEAFF. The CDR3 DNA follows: TGCGCCAGCAGCCAAGAGTGGAGAACTGAAGCTTTCTTT.

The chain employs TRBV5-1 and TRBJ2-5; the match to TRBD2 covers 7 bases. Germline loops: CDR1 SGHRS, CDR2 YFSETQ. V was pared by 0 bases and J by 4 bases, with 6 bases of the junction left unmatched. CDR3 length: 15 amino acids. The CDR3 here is CASSLDSGGGETQYF. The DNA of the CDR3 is TGCGCCAGCAGCTTGGATTCGGGGGGAGGAGAGACCCAGTACTTC.

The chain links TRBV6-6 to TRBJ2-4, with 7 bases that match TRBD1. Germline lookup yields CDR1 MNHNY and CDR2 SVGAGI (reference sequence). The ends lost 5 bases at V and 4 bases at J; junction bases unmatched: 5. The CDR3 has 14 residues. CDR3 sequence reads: CASSTGQVKNIQYF. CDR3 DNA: TGTGCCAGCAGTACCGGACAGGTTAAAAACATTCAGTACTTC.

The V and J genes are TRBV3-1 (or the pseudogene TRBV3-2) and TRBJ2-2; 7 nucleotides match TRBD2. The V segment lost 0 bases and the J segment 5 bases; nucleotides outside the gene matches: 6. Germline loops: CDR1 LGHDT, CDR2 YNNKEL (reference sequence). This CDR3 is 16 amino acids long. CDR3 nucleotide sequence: TGTGCCAGCAGCCAAGAAGGGCTAGCGGCTACCGGGGAGCTGTTTTTT. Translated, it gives CASSQEGLAATGELFF.

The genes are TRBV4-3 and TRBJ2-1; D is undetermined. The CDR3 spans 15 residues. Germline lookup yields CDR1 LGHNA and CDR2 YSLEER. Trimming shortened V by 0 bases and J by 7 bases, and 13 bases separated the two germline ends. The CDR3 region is CASSQDEDLPNEQFF. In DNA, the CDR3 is TGCGCCAGCAGCCAAGATGAGGACCTCCCGAATGAGCAGTTCTTC.

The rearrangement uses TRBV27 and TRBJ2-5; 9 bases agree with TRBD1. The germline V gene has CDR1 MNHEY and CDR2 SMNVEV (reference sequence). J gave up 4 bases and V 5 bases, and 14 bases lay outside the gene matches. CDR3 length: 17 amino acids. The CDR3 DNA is TGTGCCAGCAGTGGGGGACAGGGAGTAATTGTAGGAGAGACCCAGTACTTC. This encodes CASSGGQGVIVGETQYF.

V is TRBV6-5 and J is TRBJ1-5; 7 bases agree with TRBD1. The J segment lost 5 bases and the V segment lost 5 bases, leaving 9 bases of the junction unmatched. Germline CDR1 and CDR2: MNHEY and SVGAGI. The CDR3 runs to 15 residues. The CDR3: CASSPGTANYQPQHF. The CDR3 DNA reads TGTGCCAGCAGTCCTGGGACAGCTAATTATCAGCCCCAGCATTTT.

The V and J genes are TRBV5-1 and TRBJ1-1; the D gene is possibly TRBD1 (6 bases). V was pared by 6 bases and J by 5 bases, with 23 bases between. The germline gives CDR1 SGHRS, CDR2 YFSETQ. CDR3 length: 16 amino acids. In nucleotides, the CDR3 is TGCGCCAGCACCCTCGGGGGGGGGCGCGGGAAGACTGAAGCTTTCTTT. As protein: CASTLGGGRGKTEAFF.

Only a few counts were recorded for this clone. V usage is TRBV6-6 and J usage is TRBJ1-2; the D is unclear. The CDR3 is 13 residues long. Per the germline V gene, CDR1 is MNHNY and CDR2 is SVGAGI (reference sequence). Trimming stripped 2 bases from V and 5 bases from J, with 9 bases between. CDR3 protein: CASSYGQEYGYTF. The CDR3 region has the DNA TGTGCCAGCAGTTACGGGCAGGAGTATGGCTACACCTTC.